In this sample, the clone carrying this TCR beta chain turned up many times. Its antigen is undetermined. Unique-molecular-identifier-tagged TCR beta cDNA libraries were used. From the PCR reads, TCRdb called clonotypes with MiXCR, one entry per CDR3 protein. The repertoire holds some 500,000 distinct CDR3 sequences, with around 40% as singletons. These data are taken from a study of post-analysis software for immune sequencing data. Study-wide findings and caveats: The F measure placed samples prepared in the same batch into strongly shared clusters. When patients were compared with controls, 4 or 5 TRBV segments were more frequent, TRBV5-6, TRBV5-1 and TRBV20-1 among them.

V was clipped by 3 bases and J by 2 bases, with 8 bases between them. CDR3 length: 15 amino acids. The material sequenced was blood. The chain is built from TRBV12-3 or TRBV12-4 and TRBJ2-6; a possible D gene is TRBD2 (6 bases). The receptor's source is a girl under 18 with multiple sclerosis. In DNA, the CDR3 is TGTGCCAGCAGTTTTCGGGAGACTGGGGCCAACGTCCTGACTTTC. This translates into CASSFRETGANVLTF.